This TCR beta chain came from a study of blood T cells in healthy people across ages. A second PCR, run for about 7 to 12 cycles, used a sample-barcoded 5' primer plus a J-beta primer mix. TCRdb used MiXCR to reprocess the 5' RACE reads, holding one entry per CDR3 protein. The sample includes about 1,500,000 distinct CDR3 sequences, approximately 38% seen only once; the top ten take roughly 7.7%. Each sample used at least 7 million PBMCs. Looked up from germline, CDR1 is MNHEY and CDR2 is SVGAGI. The CDR3 covers 14 residues. V was trimmed by 2 bases and J by 6 bases, leaving 11 bases between them. The genes are TRBV6-5 and TRBJ2-1; D unresolved. Sequenced material: blood. The receptor's source is a woman aged 18-29 years in good health. The CDR3 region has the DNA TGTGCCAGCAGTTACGTCGGCGGCCCCAATGAGCAGTTCTTC. It codes for CASSYVGGPNEQFF.